Presented here are 15 T cell receptor beta chains from one specimen sequenced in a study of PD-1 blockade in classical Hodgkin lymphoma. The table came from immunoSEQ multiplex PCR; TCRdb's copy has only in-frame clones and leaves some out. This sample yields some 35,000 clones, of which 90% are seen a single time; around 0.21% belongs to the top ten. Patients all relapsed after autologous stem cell transplantation, and there was variation in brentuximab vedotin exposure. Researchers report purifying CD4+ T cells from thawed PBMCs by magnetic negative selection. Sequences were derived from CD4+ T cells from blood, sampled at baseline. The receptors shown here come from a human donor with classical Hodgkin lymphoma.

A single count supports this clone. The V call is TRBV10-3, the J call TRBJ2-1; D may be TRBD2 (7 bases). The V gene lost 5 bases and the J gene lost 0 bases, with 17 bases spanning the gap. Per the germline V gene, CDR1 is ENHRY and CDR2 is SYGVKD. The CDR3 loop spans 17 amino acids. CDR3 residues: CAISRRGAASSYNEQFF. The CDR3, as DNA: TGTGCCATCAGTAGACGGGGGGCGGCCAGCTCCTACAATGAGCAGTTCTTC.

The chain joins TRBV6-5 to TRBJ1-2; 8 bases fit TRBD1. The CDR3 is 13 residues long. The germline V gene has CDR1 MNHEY and CDR2 SVGAGI. With 7 bases clipped from V and 6 bases from J, the junction kept 7 bases outside the gene matches. The CDR3: CASTETGVNGYTF. CDR3 coding DNA: TGTGCCAGCACCGAGACAGGGGTTAATGGCTACACCTTC.

The V gene is TRBV28, the J gene TRBJ1-5; D is perhaps TRBD1 (5 bases). V gave up 6 bases and J gave up 1 base, with 7 bases separating them. This CDR3 is 13 amino acids long. Germline CDR1 is MDHEN and CDR2 is SYDVKM. CDR3 residues: CASRRQSNQPQHF. CDR3 nucleotides: TGTGCCAGCAGACGACAGAGCAATCAGCCCCAGCATTTT.

V usage is TRBV5-1 and J usage is TRBJ1-3, with a tentative D call TRBD1 (5 bases). The CDR3 totals 17 residues. Germline V lookup: CDR1 SGHRS, CDR2 YFSETQ. Trimming stripped 5 bases from V and 3 bases from J, with 21 bases between. DNA of the CDR3: TGCGCCAGCAGAGGGACTGTAAGGGGCGCTCTTGGAAACACCATATATTTT. Its protein product is CASRGTVRGALGNTIYF.

The chain has TRBV30 and TRBJ1-2; D is possibly TRBD1 (6 bases). The germline V gene encodes CDR1 GTSNPN and CDR2 SVGIG (reference sequence). CDR3 length: 14 residues. Trimming stripped 3 bases from V and 4 bases from J, with 15 bases between. The CDR3 DNA sequence: TGTGCCTGGAGACCCAGGGGTGCAGGCTATGGCTACACCTTC. Translation: CAWRPRGAGYGYTF.

This clone was detected once. V is TRBV27 and J is TRBJ1-4; D is unresolved. The germline V gene has CDR1 MNHEY and CDR2 SMNVEV (reference sequence). V lost 3 bases and J lost 6, with 8 bases in between. The CDR3 runs 13 residues. This chain's CDR3 is CASSLAYDEKLFF. DNA for the CDR3: TGTGCCAGCAGTTTGGCTTATGATGAAAAACTGTTTTTT. Looking up the rest from reference TRBV27 and TRBJ1-4 gives the full variable domain: EAQVTQNPRYLITVTGKKLTVTCSQNMNHEYMSWYRQDPGLGLRQIYYSMNVEVTDKGDVPEGYKVSRKEKRNFPLILESPSPNQTSLYFCASSLAYDEKLFFGSGTQLSVL.

V is TRBV7-6 and J is TRBJ2-3; TRBD2 matches 13 bases. The V segment lost 5 bases and the J segment 3 bases; nucleotides outside the gene matches: 8. Germline values: CDR1 SGHVS, CDR2 FNYEAQ. There are 17 residues in the CDR3. The DNA for the CDR3 is TGTGCCAGCAGCAAGGGGACTAGCGGGATGTCGACAGATACGCAGTATTTT. It encodes CASSKGTSGMSTDTQYF.

The chain employs TRBV2 and TRBJ1-5; 8 bases match TRBD1. The ends lost 7 bases at V and 7 bases at J; junction bases unmatched: 6. Germline values: CDR1 SNHLY, CDR2 FYNNEI. The CDR3 has 13 residues. The CDR3 DNA reads as TGTGCCAGCACGATGGACAGGGCCCAGCCCCAGCATTTT. Amino acids: CASTMDRAQPQHF.

The V gene is TRBV27, the J gene TRBJ1-2; the D gene is possibly TRBD1 (5 bases). CDR3 length equals 13 residues. Trimming shortened V by 6 bases and J by 8 bases, and 16 bases separated the two germline ends. Germline V gene data show CDR1 as MNHEY and CDR2 as SMNVEV (reference sequence). The CDR3 DNA follows: TGTGCCAGCAGCCGCGTAGGCGGGGACGGCTACACCTTC. The encoded protein is CASSRVGGDGYTF.

The chain links TRBV6-5 to TRBJ2-2, with D perhaps matching TRBD1 (5 bases). Trimming stripped 8 bases from V and 8 bases from J, with 12 bases between. CDR1 is MNHEY and CDR2 is SVGAGI in the germline V gene. The CDR3 sequence is 12 residues long. CDR3 coding DNA: TGTGCCAGCGGGGCGTCCAAGGGGGAGCTGTTTTTT. Protein sequence: CASGASKGELFF.

The chain uses TRBV28 and TRBJ2-7, with 10 bases fitting TRBD1. Per the germline V gene, CDR1 is MDHEN and CDR2 is SYDVKM. The ends lost 3 bases at V and 0 bases at J; junction bases unmatched: 8. The CDR3 sequence is 17 residues long. DNA for the CDR3: TGTGCCAGCAGTTTGTATTTAGGACAGGGGGTCTCCTACGAGCAGTACTTC. Protein product: CASSLYLGQGVSYEQYF. Full variable domain (outside the CDR3, taken from reference TRBV28 and TRBJ2-7): DVKVTQSSRYLVKRTGEKVFLECVQDMDHENMFWYRQDPGLGLRLIYFSYDVKMKEKGDIPEGYSVSREKKERFSLILESASTNQTSMYLCASSLYLGQGVSYEQYFGPGTRLTVT.

The table lists this clone with a count of one. The rearrangement uses TRBV5-4 and TRBJ1-5, with a possible D match to TRBD1 (5 bases). The CDR3 spans 13 residues. CDR1 and CDR2 from the germline V gene are SGHNT and YYREEE (reference sequence). V shed 0 bases and J shed 7 bases, with 8 bases lying between them. For the CDR3, the DNA is TGTGCCAGCAGCTTGGAGGGGCGACAGCCCCAGCATTTT. It codes for CASSLEGRQPQHF.

The CDR3 coding sequence is TGTGCCAGCGGGATACAGGGGGCTGCAGATACGCAGTATTTT. Its protein product is CASGIQGAADTQYF. The chain has TRBV5-6 and TRBJ2-3; 9 bases line up with TRBD1. CDR1 SGHDT and CDR2 YYEEEE come from the germline V gene. The junction had 7 bases not matched to a gene; V was cut back by 7 bases and J by 4 bases. This CDR3 spans 14 amino acids. Using reference TRBV5-6 and TRBJ2-3 for the parts outside the CDR3, the full variable domain is DAGVTQSPTHLIKTRGQQVTLRCSPKSGHDTVSWYQQALGQGPQFIFQYYEEEERQRGNFPDRFSGHQFPNYSSELNVNALLLGDSALYLCASGIQGAADTQYFGPGTRLTVL.

The chain links TRBV28 to TRBJ2-3; D uncertain. Germline V gene lookup returns CDR1 MDHEN and CDR2 SYDVKM. V dropped 1 base and J dropped 4 bases, with 3 bases sitting between them. The CDR3 spans 12 residues. The CDR3 bases are TGTGCCAGCAGTTTATATTCAGATACGCAGTATTTT. As protein: CASSLYSDTQYF.

The V call is TRBV11-2, the J call TRBJ1-1; possibly TRBD1 for D (5 bases). This CDR3 is built from 17 residues. Trimming pared 5 bases from V and 5 bases from J, leaving 24 bases between. The V gene's germline CDR1 is SGHAT and CDR2 FQNNGV. Here the CDR3 reads CASSPANSVGGWTEAFF. The CDR3 DNA reads as TGTGCCAGCAGCCCAGCTAACAGTGTGGGGGGTTGGACTGAAGCTTTCTTT.